This T cell receptor (beta chain) emerged from a study of identical twins. The study, taken as a whole, reports: High-abundance cord blood beta clonotypes had fewer insertions; memory repertoires showed none.

This clonotype showed up many times. Its specificity is unknown. MiXCR, run by TCRdb on the 5' RACE reads, gives a single entry per CDR3 protein. The repertoire holds about 700,000 distinct CDR3 sequences, with less than 10% as singletons. From germline, CDR1 is SNHLY and CDR2 FYNNEI. The length of the CDR3 is 13 residues. The V end lost 5 bases, the J end lost 7 bases, and 12 bases lay between the germline ends. The same data also contributed to another study, on yellow fever vaccine responses in identical twins.

This sequence joins TRBV2 and TRBJ1-3; D gene uncertain. The receptor's source is a woman aged 18-30 years in good health. Sample: PBMCs. DNA for the CDR3: TGTGCCAGCAGTTTTAGTAGTGGGAACACCATATATTTT. Translated, it gives CASSFSSGNTIYF.